This TCR beta chain was sequenced during a study of breast tumors, draining lymph nodes, adjacent tissues. The study's findings and limits: Tumor TCR diversity was below lymph nodes but above nontumor tissue. Data only fit, rather than demonstrated, lymph node origin of most tumor T cells.

Breast cancer patients provided tissue from their axillary draining lymph nodes. In TCRdb, the multiplex PCR reads were re-called with MiXCR into one record per CDR3 protein. The sample lists about 130,000 distinct CDR3 sequences; 20% were seen once. The CDR3 loop spans 13 amino acids. Germline lookup yields CDR1 SGHNT and CDR2 YYREEE (reference sequence). V lost 2 bases to trimming and J lost 5 bases; unmatched junction nucleotides: 3. Note on this clonotype: The antigen is not known.

The chain uses TRBV5-4 and TRBJ2-5; TRBD1 matches at 7 bases. The receptor was derived from a female donor with breast cancer. Some clones in this sample may be carry-over from other donors' samples. The source material was axillary lymph node tissue. CDR3 nucleotides: TGTGCCAGCAGCTTTAAGGGGGCTGAGACCCAGTACTTC. Translating gives CASSFKGAETQYF.